This T cell receptor beta chain was identified in a study of shared clonotypes between healthy human individuals. General study results and limits: A small donor pool kept down the genetic and exposure-history diversity that was represented.

On this clone: Its antigen is unidentified.

Germline V gives CDR1 LNHDA, CDR2 SQIVND (reference sequence). The ends lost 5 bases at V and 0 bases at J; junction bases unmatched: 3. This CDR3 contains 15 residues. All the donors were Caucasian adults who lived in Nashville, Tennessee. Genomic DNA for unsorted samples was obtained from 97 million or so PBMCs. Using ten immunoSEQ deep assay plates, investigators sequenced unsorted PBMC DNA. Using immunoSEQ multiplex PCR, the repertoire was profiled, and TCRdb retains in-frame clones only, with some absent. The sample has around 480,000 clones; 75% to 80% are singletons. Source material: PBMCs. The receptor comes from a middle-aged woman in good health. Some clones in this sample may be carry-over from other donors' samples. This chain joins TRBV19 and TRBJ2-2; 7 bases map to TRBD2. CDR3 loop: CASSRGGPNTGELFF. In nucleotides, the CDR3 is TGTGCCAGTAGTCGCGGGGGACCGAACACCGGGGAGCTGTTTTTT.